This TCR beta chain was recovered during a study of blood T cell repertoires in COVID-19 (dated by TCRdb to the early 2020s). Broadly, across the study: Samples from collaborators originated in the United States, Italy and Spain and spanned both the acute and convalescent phases of COVID-19. The material from the prospective study consisted of cDNA or gDNA derived from T cells, B-cell-depleted T cells, or PBMCs. Subjects who had been exposed to COVID-19, were actively infected with it, or had recovered from it provided the deeply sampled blood TCRbeta repertoires that made up the dataset. A freely available public database, intended as a resource for researchers studying the immune response to SARS-CoV-2, is where the repertoires were released. Samples were obtained from the ongoing ImmuneRACE study (first 160 participants) and from about 1,300 subjects provided by 6 global collaborators. The sample metadata nearly always contained a de-identified subject ID, COVID-19 status, age in years and sex. Where available, HLA class I and class II types were obtained from metadata supplied by the sample provider rather than from assay-based typing.

Of note for this clone: It lacks a known antigen. No much larger clone is present one base from it, and per-base qualities are unavailable.

TCRbeta CDR3 regions were amplified from genomic DNA using the immunoSEQ Assay, a bias-controlled multiplex PCR. Concerning the study's data processing: The number of nucleated cells in each sample was estimated by amplification of reference gene primers within the assay. To quantify the absolute abundance of each unique TCRbeta CDR3 rearrangement, sequence reads were collapsed and filtered. Productive Simpson clonality was computed per sample as the square root of Simpson's diversity index over productive rearrangements. As stored in TCRdb, this immuneACCESS dataset retains in-frame rearrangements with V and J assigned. A fraction of the clones does not appear; measured against another copy, unresolved V genes explain less than half of the discrepancy, and the remainder lacks a known reason. V and J calls and clone size follow that table, whereas D and trimming were derived from the DNA. Counted in this sample were 100,000 to 150,000 clones; 79% of them appeared once. Jointly, the top ten make up about 39% of the sample.

The CDR3 sequence holds 15 residues, the cysteine and phenylalanine included. The retained sequence is limited to the CDR3, 45 bases, with the frame set at the first base. The V and J ends are trimmed by 6 bases and 0 bases, leaving 10 bases between them. As encoded in the germline V gene, CDR1 is KGHDR while CDR2 is SFDVKD. Findings and caveats that apply to the study as a whole: Clinical and demographic metadata were provided uncurated, with the amount varying by source and participant.

Each collaborating institution followed its own protocols to collect whole blood in K2EDTA tubes. For TCRbeta analysis, collaborators shipped samples as frozen whole blood, isolated PBMCs, or DNA extracted from either of those sample types. The chain employs TRBV24-1 and TRBJ2-2; a weak D assignment points to TRBD1 (5 bases agree). Sequencing was carried out using peripheral blood. The clonotype originates from a man in his forties with active or convalescent COVID-19. The nucleotides are TGTGCCACCAGTCGTCAGGGCCCGAACACCGGGGAGCTGTTTTTT. Its protein reads: CATSRQGPNTGELFF.